The rows below give T cell receptor beta chains drawn from one sample of a study of T-cell memory formation after mild COVID-19. TCRdb re-analysed the 5' RACE reads in MiXCR, keeping a single row per CDR3 protein. Of 470,000 or so distinct CDR3 sequences in the sample, roughly 20% were seen once. The sample comprised PBMCs or a T cell subset sorted from them (not recorded which). Every receptor here comes from an adult woman who had mild COVID-19 (a few samples of this study predate the infection). Cell type and time point are not known. Each CDR3 is given without its conserved first and last residue.

TRBV6-1	ASSVGGALNYGYT
TRBV19	ASAIPSGTEAF
TRBV20-1	SARDPGTVTYEQY
TRBV20-1	SASGTGRGYT
TRBV12-3/TRBV12-4	ASSQREGPYEQY
TRBV27	ASTTRGFSNQPQH
TRBV11-2	ASSFPRRAFGFGGDTQY
TRBV24-1	ATSDSRGPETQY
TRBV27	ASSLWRGTTSTDTQY
TRBV5-5	ASSLSGEAYGYT
TRBV6-6	ASSSGLFGNQPQH
TRBV4-3	ASSQETVSASGSYEQY
TRBV7-2	ASSLEGQNYGYT
TRBV13	ASSPTPGANVLT
TRBV20-1	SASQGSSNQPQH
TRBV7-2	ASSPQGVGLAESYEQY
TRBV12-3/TRBV12-4	ASSLAVEQF
TRBV6-5	ACGQGYEQY
TRBV29-1	SVRDYTDTQY
TRBV7-9	ASSVPKGGQGSTEAF
TRBV9	ASSPGTLSTGELF
TRBV7-2	ASSLWTGETEAF
TRBV12-3/TRBV12-4	ASTLGRFYGYT
TRBV3-1	ASSQVALAETQY
TRBV6-2/TRBV6-3	ASSYLGSLGQF
TRBV24-1	ATSDPGTSQETQY
TRBV10-3	AISGQTSTDTQY
TRBV7-2	ASSFPAGVEESGTDTQY
TRBV6-6	ASSYQTSELLF
TRBV11-3	ASSPRTNGYNEQF
TRBV5-1	ASNLGGIDNEQF
TRBV9	ASSSRPGLAYEQY
TRBV5-1	ASSLGQALGSNTQY
TRBV7-2	ASSLELPF
TRBV4-2	ASSHRGASPYEQY
TRBV6-5	ASSHGHYNEQF
TRBV24-1	ATSDLGGGQGRRDTQY
TRBV12-3/TRBV12-4	ASSFAGGTEAF
TRBV5-6	ASSPGVVYEQY
TRBV29-1	SAASGGRDQPQH
TRBV6-2/TRBV6-3	ASRAAGDPYEQY
TRBV27	ASSRQRGRGNTEAF
TRBV12-3/TRBV12-4	ASGGRGRIKTQY
TRBV12-3/TRBV12-4	ASSIKGGHWEQY
TRBV7-2	ASRPRGQGPSTSTDTQY
TRBV23-1	ASSRVLVIYEQY
TRBV30	AWSLRLGTGELF
TRBV7-9	ASSPDREEGQPQH
TRBV19	ASSIQGLFSYEQY
TRBV7-9	ASSPAGTGSYEQY
TRBV30	AWEVPDTQY
TRBV6-2/TRBV6-3	ASSYSPPQETQY
TRBV4-2	ASSQEASGPQETQY
TRBV18	ASSAGDYNEQF
TRBV9	ASSAGLAAYNEQF